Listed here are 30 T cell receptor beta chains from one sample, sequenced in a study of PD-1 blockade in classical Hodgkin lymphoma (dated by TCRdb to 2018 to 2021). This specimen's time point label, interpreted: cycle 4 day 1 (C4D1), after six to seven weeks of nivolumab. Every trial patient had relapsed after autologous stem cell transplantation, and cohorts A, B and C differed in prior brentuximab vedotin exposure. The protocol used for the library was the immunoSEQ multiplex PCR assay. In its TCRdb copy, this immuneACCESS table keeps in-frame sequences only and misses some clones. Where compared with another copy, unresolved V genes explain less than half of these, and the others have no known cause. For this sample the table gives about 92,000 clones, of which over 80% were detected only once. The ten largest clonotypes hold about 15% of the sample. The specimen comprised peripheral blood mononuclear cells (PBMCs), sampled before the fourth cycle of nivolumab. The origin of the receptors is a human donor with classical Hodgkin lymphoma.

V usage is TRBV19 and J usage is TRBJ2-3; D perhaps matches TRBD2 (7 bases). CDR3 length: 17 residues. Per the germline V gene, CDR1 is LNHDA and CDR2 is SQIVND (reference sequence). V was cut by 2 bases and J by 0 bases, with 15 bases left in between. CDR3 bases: TGTGCCAGTAGTATATTGACGGGGGGCATGAGCACAGATACGCAGTATTTT. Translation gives CASSILTGGMSTDTQYF.

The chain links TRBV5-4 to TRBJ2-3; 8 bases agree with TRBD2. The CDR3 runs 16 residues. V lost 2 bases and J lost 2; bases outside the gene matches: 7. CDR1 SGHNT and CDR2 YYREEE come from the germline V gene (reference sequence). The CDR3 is CASSFPSAGDTDTQYF. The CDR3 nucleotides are TGTGCCAGCAGCTTCCCCTCAGCGGGGGACACAGATACGCAGTATTTT.

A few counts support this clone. The DNA for the CDR3 is TGTGCCAGCAGCCCCCAGCGGCAGAGCAGTTATTTCCGTTATGGCTACACCTTC. It encodes CASSPQRQSSYFRYGYTF. The chain recombines TRBV7-9 with TRBJ1-2; no definite D call. The CDR3 consists of 18 residues. In germline, CDR1 is SEHNR, CDR2 FQNEAQ (reference sequence). Trimming shortened V by 5 bases and J by 5 bases, and 27 bases separated the two germline ends.

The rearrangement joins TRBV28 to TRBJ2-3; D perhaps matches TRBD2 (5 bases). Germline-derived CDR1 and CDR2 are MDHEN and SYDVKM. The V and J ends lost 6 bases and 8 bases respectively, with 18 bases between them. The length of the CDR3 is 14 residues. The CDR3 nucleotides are TGTGCCAGCAGCCCGACCTTGGCCGCGGGTACGCAGTATTTT. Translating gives CASSPTLAAGTQYF.

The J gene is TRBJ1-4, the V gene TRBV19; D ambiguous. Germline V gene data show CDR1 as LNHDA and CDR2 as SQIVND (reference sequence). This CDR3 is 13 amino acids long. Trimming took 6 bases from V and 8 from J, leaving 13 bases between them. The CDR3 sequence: CASRGGLAEKLFF. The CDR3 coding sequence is TGTGCCAGTAGGGGAGGACTAGCGGAAAAACTGTTTTTT.

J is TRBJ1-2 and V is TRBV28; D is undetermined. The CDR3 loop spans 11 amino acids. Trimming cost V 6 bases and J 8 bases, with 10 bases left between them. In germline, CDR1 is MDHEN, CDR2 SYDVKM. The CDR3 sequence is CASSLNGGYTF. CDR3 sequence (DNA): TGTGCCAGCAGCTTAAACGGGGGCTACACCTTC.

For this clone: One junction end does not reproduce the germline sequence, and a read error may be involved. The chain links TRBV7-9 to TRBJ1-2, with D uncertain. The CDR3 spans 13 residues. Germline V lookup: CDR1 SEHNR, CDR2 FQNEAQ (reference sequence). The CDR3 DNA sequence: TGTGCAAGCAGCTTATATGGCAGCTATGGCTACACCTTC. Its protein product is CASSLYGSYGYTF.

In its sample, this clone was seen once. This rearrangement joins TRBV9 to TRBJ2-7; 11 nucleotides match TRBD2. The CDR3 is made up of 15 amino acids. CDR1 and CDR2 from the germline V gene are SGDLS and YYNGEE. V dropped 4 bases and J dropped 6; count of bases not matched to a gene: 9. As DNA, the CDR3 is TGTGCCAGCAGCCCCCTGGCGGGACTAGCGGTCGAGCAGTACTTC. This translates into CASSPLAGLAVEQYF.

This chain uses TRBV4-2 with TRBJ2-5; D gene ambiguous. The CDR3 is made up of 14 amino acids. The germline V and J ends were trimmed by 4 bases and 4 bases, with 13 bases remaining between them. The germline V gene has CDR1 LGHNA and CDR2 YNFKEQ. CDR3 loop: CASSPGAFGETQYF. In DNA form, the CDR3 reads TGTGCCAGCAGCCCTGGCGCTTTCGGAGAGACCCAGTACTTC.

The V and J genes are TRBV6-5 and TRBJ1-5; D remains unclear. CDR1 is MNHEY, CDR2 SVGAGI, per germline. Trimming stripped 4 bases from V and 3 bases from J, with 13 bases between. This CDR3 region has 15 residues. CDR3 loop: CASSSDGGPNQPQHF. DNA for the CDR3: TGTGCCAGCAGTTCAGACGGAGGACCCAATCAGCCCCAGCATTTT.

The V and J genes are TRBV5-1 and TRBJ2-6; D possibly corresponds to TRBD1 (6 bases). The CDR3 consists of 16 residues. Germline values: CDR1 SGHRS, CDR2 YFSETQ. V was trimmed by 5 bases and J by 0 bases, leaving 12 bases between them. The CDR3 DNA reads TGCGCCAGCAGAAAGACAGGAGACTCTGGGGCCAACGTCCTGACTTTC. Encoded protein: CASRKTGDSGANVLTF.

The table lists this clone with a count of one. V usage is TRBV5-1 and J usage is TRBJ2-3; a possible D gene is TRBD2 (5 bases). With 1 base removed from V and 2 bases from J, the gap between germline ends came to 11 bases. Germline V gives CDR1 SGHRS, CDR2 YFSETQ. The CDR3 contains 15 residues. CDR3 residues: CASSLSLGVTDTQYF. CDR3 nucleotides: TGCGCCAGCAGCTTGAGCCTGGGAGTCACAGATACGCAGTATTTT. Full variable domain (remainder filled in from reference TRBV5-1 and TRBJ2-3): KAGVTQTPRYLIKTRGQQVTLSCSPISGHRSVSWYQQTPGQGLQFLFEYFSETQRNKGNFPGRFSGRQFSNSRSEMNVSTLELGDSALYLCASSLSLGVTDTQYFGPGTRLTVL.

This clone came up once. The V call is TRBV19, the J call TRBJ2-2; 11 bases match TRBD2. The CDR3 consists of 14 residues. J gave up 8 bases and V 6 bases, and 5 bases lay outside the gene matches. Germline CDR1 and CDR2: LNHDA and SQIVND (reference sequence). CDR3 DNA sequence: TGTGCCAGTAGCCTACTAGCGGGAGCTGGGGAGCTGTTTTTT. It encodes CASSLLAGAGELFF.

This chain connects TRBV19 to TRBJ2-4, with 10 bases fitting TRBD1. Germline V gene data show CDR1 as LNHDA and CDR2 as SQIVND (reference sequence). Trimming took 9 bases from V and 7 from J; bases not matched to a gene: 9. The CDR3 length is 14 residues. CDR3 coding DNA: TGTGCCAGCGGGGACCCGGGACAGGGGAACATTCAGTACTTC. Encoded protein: CASGDPGQGNIQYF.

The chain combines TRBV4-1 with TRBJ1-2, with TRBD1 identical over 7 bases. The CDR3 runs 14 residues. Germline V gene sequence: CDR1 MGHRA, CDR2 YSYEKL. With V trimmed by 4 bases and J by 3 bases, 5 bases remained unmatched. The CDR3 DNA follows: TGCGCCAGCAGCCCCCCCGACAGGGACTATGGCTACACCTTC. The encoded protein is CASSPPDRDYGYTF.

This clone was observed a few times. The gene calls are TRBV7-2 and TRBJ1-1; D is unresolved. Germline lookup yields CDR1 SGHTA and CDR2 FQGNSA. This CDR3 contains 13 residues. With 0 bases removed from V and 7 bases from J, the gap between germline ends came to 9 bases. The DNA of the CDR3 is TGTGCCAGCAGCTTAGCCCCGGTGGGTGAAGCTTTCTTT. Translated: CASSLAPVGEAFF.

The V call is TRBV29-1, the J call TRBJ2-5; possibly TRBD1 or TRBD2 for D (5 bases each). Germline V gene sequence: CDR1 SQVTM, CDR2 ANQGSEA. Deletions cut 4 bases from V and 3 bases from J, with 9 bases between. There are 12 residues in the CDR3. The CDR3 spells CSVVQGEETQYF. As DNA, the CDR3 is TGCAGCGTTGTGCAGGGAGAAGAGACCCAGTACTTC. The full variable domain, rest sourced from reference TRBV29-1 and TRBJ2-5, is SAVISQKPSRDICQRGTSLTIQCQVDSQVTMMFWYRQQPGQSLTLIATANQGSEATYESGFVIDKFPISRPNLTFSTLTVSNMSPEDSSIYLCSVVQGEETQYFGPGTRLLVL.

The DNA for the CDR3 is TGTGCCAGCAGTCTAAACCCCGGGGAGCTGTTTTTT. Translation: CASSLNPGELFF. This chain links TRBV6-5 with TRBJ2-2; D not certain. Germline CDR1 reads MNHEY; CDR2 reads SVGAGI. V was cut by 5 bases and J by 6 bases, with 7 bases left in between. CDR3 length equals 12 residues.

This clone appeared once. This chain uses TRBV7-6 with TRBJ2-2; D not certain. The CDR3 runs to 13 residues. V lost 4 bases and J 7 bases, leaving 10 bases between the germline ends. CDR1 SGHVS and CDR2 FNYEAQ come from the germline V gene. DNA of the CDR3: TGTGCCAGCAGCTCCAGTCCCGTCGGGGAGCTGTTTTTT. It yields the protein CASSSSPVGELFF.

DNA of the CDR3: TGTGCCAGCAGCGTAGCTTCAGGCCCCGGCCGGTCTGAAGCTTTCTTT. This translates into CASSVASGPGRSEAFF. The chain combines TRBV11-2 with TRBJ1-1; D call uncertain. CDR1 and CDR2 from the germline V gene are SGHAT and FQNNGV. The CDR3 is 16 amino acids. V was shortened by 5 bases and J by 6 bases, with 22 bases between the two germline ends.

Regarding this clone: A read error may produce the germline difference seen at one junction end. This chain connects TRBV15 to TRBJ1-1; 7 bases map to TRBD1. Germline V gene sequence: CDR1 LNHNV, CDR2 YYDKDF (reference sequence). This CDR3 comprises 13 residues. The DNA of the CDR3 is TGTGCCACCAGCAGAGTCGGGACAGCCCAGGGATACTTT. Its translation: CATSRVGTAQGYF.

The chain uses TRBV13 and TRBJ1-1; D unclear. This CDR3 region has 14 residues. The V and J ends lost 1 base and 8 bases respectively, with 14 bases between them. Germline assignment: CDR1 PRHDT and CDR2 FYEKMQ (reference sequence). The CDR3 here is CASSLVGRPWEAFF. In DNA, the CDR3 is TGTGCCAGCAGCTTAGTGGGCCGTCCTTGGGAAGCTTTCTTT.

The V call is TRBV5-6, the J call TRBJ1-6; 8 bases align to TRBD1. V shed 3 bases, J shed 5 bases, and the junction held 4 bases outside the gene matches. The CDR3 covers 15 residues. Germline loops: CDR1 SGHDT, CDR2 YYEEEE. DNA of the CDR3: TGTGCCAGCAGCTGGGGACAGGCCGATAATTCACCCCTCCACTTT. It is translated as CASSWGQADNSPLHF.

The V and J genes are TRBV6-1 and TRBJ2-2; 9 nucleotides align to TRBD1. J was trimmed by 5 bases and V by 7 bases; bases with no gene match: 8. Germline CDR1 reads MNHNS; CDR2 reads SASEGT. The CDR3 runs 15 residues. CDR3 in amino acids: CASKLTGGGTGELFF. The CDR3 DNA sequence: TGTGCCAGCAAACTGACAGGGGGAGGAACCGGGGAGCTGTTTTTT.

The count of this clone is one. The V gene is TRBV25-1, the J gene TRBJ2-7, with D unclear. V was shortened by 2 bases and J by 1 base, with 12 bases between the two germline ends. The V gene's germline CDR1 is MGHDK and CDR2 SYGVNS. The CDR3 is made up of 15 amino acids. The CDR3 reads CASSERLLGSYEQYF. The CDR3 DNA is TGTGCCAGCAGTGAACGGTTACTGGGGTCCTACGAGCAGTACTTC.

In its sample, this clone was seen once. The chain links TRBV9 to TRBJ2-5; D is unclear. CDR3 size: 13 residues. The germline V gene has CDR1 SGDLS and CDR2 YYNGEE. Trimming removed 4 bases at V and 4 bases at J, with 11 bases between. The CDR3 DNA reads TGTGCCAGCAGCCCGCGGATGTTAGAGACCCAGTACTTC. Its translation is CASSPRMLETQYF.

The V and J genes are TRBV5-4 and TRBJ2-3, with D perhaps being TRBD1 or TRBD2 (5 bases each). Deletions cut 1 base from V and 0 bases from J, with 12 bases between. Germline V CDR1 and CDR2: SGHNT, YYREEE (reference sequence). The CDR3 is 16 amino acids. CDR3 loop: CASSLSVGPSTDTQYF. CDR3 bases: TGTGCCAGCAGCTTGTCGGTGGGACCCAGCACAGATACGCAGTATTTT.

The CDR3 nucleotides are TGCAGCACCTCGGGGGAAGAGAGACTAGCGGGAGGTATAGGGGAGCTGTTTTTT. This gives the protein CSTSGEERLAGGIGELFF. The chain combines TRBV29-1 with TRBJ2-2; TRBD2 matches 13 bases. CDR1 SQVTM and CDR2 ANQGSEA come from the germline V gene. V trimming: 8 bases; J trimming: 8 bases; junction bases outside the gene matches: 20. The CDR3 sequence is 18 residues long.

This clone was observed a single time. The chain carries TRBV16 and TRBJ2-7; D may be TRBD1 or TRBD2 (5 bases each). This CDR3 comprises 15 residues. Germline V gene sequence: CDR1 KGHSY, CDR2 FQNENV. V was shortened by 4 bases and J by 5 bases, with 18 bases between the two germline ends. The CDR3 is CASSPRQGGENEQYF. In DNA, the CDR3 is TGTGCCAGCAGCCCCCGTCAGGGTGGGGAGAACGAGCAGTACTTC.

DNA of the CDR3: TGTGCCAGCAGCCAAGGGGATAGCGGGAGGTTCAATGAGCAGTTCTTC. Translating it yields CASSQGDSGRFNEQFF. The V call is TRBV4-2, the J call TRBJ2-1; 10 bases fit TRBD2. Germline CDR1 is LGHNA and CDR2 is YNFKEQ. V was clipped by 1 base and J by 6 bases; unmatched bases: 6. The CDR3 spans 16 residues.